The clone carrying this TCR beta chain was detected a few times. Its target is not known. The record originates from a study of T cells after yellow fever vaccination. Study results and caveats: Subsequent to the booster, the majority of primary-vaccination clones reappeared (roughly 95% CD4, 80% to 90% CD8). Only a minor proportion of clonotypes was detected across both CD4 and CD8 compartments.

The length of the CDR3 is 12 residues. V lost 7 bases and J lost 2, with 8 bases in between. For TCR, cDNA came from 5'RACE template switching, which added a universal primer site and UMIs. Via MiXCR, TCRdb re-called the 5' RACE reads, giving one row per CDR3 protein. This sample has tens of thousands of distinct CDR3 sequences, with around 7.3% found just once. The sample here was CD8+ T cells sorted from PBMCs, taken on the day of the yellow fever booster vaccination. The chain employs TRBV12-3 or TRBV12-4 and TRBJ2-5, with D perhaps matching TRBD2 (6 bases). The receptor was derived from a man aged 25 to 40 who received the YFV17D yellow fever vaccine. For the CDR3, the DNA is TGTGCCAGCACGGAGGGTCAAGAGACCCAGTACTTC. Translating gives CASTEGQETQYF.